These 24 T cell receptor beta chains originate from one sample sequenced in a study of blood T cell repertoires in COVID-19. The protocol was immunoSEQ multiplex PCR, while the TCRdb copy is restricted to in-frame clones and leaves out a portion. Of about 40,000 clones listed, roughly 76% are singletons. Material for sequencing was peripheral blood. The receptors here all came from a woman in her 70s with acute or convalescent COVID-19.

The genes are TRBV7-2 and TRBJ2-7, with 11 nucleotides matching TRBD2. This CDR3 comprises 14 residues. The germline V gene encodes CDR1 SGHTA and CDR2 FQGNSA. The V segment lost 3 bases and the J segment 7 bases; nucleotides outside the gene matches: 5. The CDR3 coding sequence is TGTGCCAGCAGCTTCGATTGGACTAGCGGGGAGCAGTACTTC. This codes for CASSFDWTSGEQYF.

CDR3 region: CASSPVARDYGYTF. DNA for the CDR3: TGTGCCAGCAGTCCAGTTGCGCGGGACTATGGCTACACCTTC. The J gene is TRBJ1-2, the V gene TRBV27; unclear D gene. Germline-derived CDR1 and CDR2 are MNHEY and SMNVEV (reference sequence). V was trimmed by 5 bases and J by 3 bases, leaving 13 bases between them. This CDR3 has 14 amino acids.

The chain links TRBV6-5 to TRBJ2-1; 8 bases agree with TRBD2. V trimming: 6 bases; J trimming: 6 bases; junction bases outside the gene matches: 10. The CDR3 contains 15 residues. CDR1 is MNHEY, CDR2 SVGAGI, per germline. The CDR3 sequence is CASSDLFAGGNEQFF. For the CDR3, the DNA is TGTGCCAGCAGCGACTTATTCGCGGGGGGCAATGAGCAGTTCTTC.

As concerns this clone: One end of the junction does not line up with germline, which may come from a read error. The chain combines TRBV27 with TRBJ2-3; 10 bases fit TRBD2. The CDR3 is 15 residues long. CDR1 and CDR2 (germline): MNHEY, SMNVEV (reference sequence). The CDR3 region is CASSLRLRTGTSATF. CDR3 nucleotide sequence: TGTGCCAGCAGTTTAAGGCTGAGGACCGGGACTAGCGCGACTTTT.

The CDR3 DNA reads as TGTGCCAGCAGCTTCGGCCGGACAGTGATGCCAGAAGCTTTCTTT. The encoded protein is CASSFGRTVMPEAFF. The chain uses TRBV7-2 and TRBJ1-1; weak D call: TRBD1 (6 bases). This CDR3 contains 15 residues. Germline V gene sequence: CDR1 SGHTA, CDR2 FQGNSA. V gave up 3 bases and J gave up 8 bases, with 19 bases separating them.

In nucleotides, the CDR3 is TGTGCCAGCAGTGACAGATTTTACGAGCAGTACTTC. The encoded protein is CASSDRFYEQYF. V usage is TRBV6-1 and J usage is TRBJ2-7; D is unresolved. V lost 3 bases, J lost 4 bases, and 7 bases lay in between. The CDR3 covers 12 residues. Germline V gene lookup returns CDR1 MNHNS and CDR2 SASEGT.

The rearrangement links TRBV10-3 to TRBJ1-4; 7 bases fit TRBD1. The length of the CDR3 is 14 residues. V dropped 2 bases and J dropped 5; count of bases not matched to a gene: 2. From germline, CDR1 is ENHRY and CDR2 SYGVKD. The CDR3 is CAISEGQENEKLFF. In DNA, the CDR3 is TGTGCCATCAGTGAGGGACAGGAAAATGAAAAACTGTTTTTT.

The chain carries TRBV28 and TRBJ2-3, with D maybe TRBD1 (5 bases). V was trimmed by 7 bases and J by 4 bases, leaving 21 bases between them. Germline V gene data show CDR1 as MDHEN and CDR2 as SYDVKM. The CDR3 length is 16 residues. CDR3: CASNRKQWSTADTQYF. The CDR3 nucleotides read TGTGCCAGCAATCGTAAGCAGTGGTCGACAGCAGATACGCAGTATTTT.

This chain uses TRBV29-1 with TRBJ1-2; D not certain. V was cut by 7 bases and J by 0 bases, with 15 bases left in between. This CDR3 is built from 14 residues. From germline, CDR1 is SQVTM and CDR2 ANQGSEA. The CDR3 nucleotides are TGCAGCGGTCAACGTCCAGAACCTAACTATGGCTACACCTTC. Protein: CSGQRPEPNYGYTF.

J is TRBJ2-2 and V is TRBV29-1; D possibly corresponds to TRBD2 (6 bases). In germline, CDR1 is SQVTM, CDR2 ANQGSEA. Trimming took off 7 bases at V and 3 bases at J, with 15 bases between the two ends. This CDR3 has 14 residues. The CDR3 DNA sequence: TGCAGCGGACCGGGACTTCCAGACACCGGGGAGCTGTTTTTT. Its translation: CSGPGLPDTGELFF.

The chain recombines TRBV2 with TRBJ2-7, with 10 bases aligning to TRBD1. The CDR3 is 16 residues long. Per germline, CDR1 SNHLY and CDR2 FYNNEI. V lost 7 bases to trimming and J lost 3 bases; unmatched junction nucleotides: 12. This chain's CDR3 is CASTPGQGWAGYEQYF. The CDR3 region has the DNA TGTGCCAGCACCCCGGGACAGGGGTGGGCGGGCTACGAGCAGTACTTC.

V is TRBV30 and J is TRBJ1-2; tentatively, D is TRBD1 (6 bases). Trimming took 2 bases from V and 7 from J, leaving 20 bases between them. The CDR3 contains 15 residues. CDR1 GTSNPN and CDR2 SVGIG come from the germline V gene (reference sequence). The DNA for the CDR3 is TGTGCCTGGAGTTTCCGGGACAAGAAAAAGGGTGGCTACACCTTC. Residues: CAWSFRDKKKGGYTF.

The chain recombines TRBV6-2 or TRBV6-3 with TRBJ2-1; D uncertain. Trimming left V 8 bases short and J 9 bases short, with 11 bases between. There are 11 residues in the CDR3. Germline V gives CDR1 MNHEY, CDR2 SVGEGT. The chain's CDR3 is CASRFRAEQFF. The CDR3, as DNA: TGTGCCAGCCGTTTTCGCGCTGAGCAGTTCTTC.

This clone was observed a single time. The CDR3 is CASSRGTALGYGYTF. CDR3 nucleotide sequence: TGTGCCAGCAGCCGAGGGACAGCCCTAGGCTATGGCTACACCTTC. This chain joins TRBV3-1 (or the pseudogene TRBV3-2) and TRBJ1-2; 7 bases agree with TRBD1. The CDR3 spans 15 residues. Trimming took 4 bases from V and 4 from J; bases not matched to a gene: 9. Looked up from germline, CDR1 is LGHDT and CDR2 is YNNKEL (reference sequence).

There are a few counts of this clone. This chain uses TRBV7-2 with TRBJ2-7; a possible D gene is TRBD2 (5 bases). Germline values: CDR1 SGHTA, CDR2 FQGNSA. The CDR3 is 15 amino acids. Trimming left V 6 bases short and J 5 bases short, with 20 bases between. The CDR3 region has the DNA TGTGCCAGCAGTTTGATGAGGGTTGTTCTCAACGAGCAGTACTTC. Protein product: CASSLMRVVLNEQYF.

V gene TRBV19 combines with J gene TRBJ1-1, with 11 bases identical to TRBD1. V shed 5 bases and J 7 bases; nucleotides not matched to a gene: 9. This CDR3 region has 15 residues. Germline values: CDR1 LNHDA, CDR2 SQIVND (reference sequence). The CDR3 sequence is CASSARTGGSDEAFF. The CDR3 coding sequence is TGTGCCAGTAGTGCCCGGACAGGGGGCAGTGATGAAGCTTTCTTT.

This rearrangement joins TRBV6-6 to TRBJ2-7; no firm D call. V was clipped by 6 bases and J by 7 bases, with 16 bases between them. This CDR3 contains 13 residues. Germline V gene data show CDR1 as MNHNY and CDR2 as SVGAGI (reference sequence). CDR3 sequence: CASSLRRFREQYF. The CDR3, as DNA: TGTGCCAGCAGCCTTCGTAGATTTCGGGAGCAGTACTTC.

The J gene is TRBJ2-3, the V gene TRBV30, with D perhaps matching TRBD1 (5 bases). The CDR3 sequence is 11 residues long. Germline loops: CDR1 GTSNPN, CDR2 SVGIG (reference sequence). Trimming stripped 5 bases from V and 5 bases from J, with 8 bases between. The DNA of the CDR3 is TGTGCCTGGGGGGCCCAAGATACGCAGTATTTT. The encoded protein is CAWGAQDTQYF.

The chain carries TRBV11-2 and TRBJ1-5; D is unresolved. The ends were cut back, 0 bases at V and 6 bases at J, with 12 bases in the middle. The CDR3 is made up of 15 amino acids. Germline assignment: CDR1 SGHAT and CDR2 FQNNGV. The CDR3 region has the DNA TGTGCCAGCAGCTTAGATCCGTCGGGAGGTCAGCCCCAGCATTTT. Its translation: CASSLDPSGGQPQHF.

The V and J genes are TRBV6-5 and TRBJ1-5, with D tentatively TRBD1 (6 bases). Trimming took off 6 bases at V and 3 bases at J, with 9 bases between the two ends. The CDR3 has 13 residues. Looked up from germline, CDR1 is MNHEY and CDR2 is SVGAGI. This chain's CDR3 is CASRQGYNQPQHF. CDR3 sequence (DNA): TGTGCCAGCAGACAGGGTTACAATCAGCCCCAGCATTTT.

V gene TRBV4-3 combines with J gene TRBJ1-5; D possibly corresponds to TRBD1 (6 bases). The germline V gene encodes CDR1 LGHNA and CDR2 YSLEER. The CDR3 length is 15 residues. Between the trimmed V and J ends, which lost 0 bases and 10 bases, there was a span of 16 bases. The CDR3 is CASSQEQGRPYPQHF. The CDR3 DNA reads TGCGCCAGCAGCCAAGAGCAGGGGCGACCATATCCCCAGCATTTT.

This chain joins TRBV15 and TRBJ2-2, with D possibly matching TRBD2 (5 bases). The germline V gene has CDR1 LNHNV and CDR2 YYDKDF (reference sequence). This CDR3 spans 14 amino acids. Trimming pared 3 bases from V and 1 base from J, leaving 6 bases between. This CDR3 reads CATSRSGNTGELFF. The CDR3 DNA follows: TGTGCCACCAGCAGGAGCGGGAACACCGGGGAGCTGTTTTTT.

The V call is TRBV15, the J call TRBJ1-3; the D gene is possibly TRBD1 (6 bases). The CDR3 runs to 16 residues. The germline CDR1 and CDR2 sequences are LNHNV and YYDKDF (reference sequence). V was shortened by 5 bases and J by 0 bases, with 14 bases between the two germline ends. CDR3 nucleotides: TGTGCCACCAGCCCCTCAGGGGTCCTCTCTGGAAACACCATATATTTT. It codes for CATSPSGVLSGNTIYF.

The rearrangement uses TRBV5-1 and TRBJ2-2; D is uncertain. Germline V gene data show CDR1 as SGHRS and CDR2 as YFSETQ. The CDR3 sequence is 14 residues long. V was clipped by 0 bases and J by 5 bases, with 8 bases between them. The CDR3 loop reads CASSLDSNTGELFF. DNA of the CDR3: TGCGCCAGCAGCTTGGACAGCAATACCGGGGAGCTGTTTTTT.